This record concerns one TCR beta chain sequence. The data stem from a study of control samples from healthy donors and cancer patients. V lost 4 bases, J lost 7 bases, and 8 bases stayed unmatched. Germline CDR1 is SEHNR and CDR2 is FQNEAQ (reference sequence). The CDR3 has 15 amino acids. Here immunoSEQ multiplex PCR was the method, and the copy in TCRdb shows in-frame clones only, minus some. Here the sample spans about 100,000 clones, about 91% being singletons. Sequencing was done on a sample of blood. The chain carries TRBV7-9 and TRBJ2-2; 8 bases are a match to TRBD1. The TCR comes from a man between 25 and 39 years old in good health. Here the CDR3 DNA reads TGTGCCAGCAGCTCGGACAGGGAGTTAATCGGGGAGCTGTTTTTT. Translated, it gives CASSSDRELIGELFF.